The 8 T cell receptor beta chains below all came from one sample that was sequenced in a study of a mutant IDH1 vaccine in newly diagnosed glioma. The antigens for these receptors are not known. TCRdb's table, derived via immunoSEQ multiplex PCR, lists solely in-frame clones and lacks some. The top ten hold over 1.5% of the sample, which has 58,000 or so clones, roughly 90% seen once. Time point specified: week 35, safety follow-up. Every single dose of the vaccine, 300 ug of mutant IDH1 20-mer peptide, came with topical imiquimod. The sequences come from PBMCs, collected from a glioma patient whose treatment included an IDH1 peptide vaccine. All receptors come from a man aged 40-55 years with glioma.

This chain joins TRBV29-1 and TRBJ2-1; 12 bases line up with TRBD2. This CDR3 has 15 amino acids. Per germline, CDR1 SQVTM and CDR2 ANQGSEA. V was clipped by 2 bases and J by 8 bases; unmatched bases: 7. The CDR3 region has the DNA TGCAGCGTTGAACTAGTGACTAGCGGGAGCGATGAGCAGTTCTTC. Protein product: CSVELVTSGSDEQFF.

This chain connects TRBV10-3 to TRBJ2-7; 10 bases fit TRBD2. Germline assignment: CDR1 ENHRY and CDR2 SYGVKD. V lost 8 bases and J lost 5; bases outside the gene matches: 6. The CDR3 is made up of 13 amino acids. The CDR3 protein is CAIAGTSVDEQYF. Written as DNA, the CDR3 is TGTGCCATCGCCGGGACTAGCGTCGACGAGCAGTACTTC.

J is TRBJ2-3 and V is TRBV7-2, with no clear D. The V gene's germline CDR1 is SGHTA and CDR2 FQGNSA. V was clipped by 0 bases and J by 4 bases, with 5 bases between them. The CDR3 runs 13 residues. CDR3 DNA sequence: TGTGCCAGCAGCTTAGCCCCCCCAGATACGCAGTATTTT. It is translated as CASSLAPPDTQYF.

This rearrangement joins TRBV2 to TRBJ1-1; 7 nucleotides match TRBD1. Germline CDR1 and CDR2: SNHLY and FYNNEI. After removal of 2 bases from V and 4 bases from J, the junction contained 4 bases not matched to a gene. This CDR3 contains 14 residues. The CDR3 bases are TGTGCCAGCAGTGAATGGAACAGGGGCACTGAAGCTTTCTTT. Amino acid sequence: CASSEWNRGTEAFF.

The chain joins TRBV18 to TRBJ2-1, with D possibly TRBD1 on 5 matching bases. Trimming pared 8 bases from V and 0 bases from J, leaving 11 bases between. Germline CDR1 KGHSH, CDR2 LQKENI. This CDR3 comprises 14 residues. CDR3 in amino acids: CASRGFSSYNEQFF. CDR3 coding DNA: TGTGCCAGCAGGGGCTTTAGCTCCTACAATGAGCAGTTCTTC. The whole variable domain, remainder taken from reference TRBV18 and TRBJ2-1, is NAGVMQNPRHLVRRRGQEARLRCSPMKGHSHVYWYRQLPEEGLKFMVYLQKENIIDESGMPKERFSAEFPKEGPSILRIQQVVRGDSAAYFCASRGFSSYNEQFFGPGTRLTVL.

CDR3 in amino acids: CASSSGLTYEQYF. Written as DNA, the CDR3 is TGTGCCAGCAGCTCCGGACTAACCTACGAGCAGTACTTC. The chain couples TRBV9 to TRBJ2-7, with D perhaps matching TRBD2 (6 bases). The CDR3 runs to 13 residues. The V gene's germline CDR1 is SGDLS and CDR2 YYNGEE. The V end was cut by 4 bases, the J end by 2 bases, with 10 bases between. Combining the CDR3 with reference TRBV9 and TRBJ2-7 gives the whole variable domain DSGVTQTPKHLITATGQRVTLRCSPRSGDLSVYWYQQSLDQGLQFLIQYYNGEERAKGNILERFSAQQFPDLHSELNLSSLELGDSALYFCASSSGLTYEQYFGPGTRLTVT.

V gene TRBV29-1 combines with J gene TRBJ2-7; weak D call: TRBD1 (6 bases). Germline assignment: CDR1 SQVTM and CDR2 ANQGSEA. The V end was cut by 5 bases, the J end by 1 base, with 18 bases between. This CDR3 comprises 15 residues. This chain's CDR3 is CSVPRDRYASYEQYF. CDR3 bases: TGCAGCGTTCCCCGTGACAGGTATGCGTCCTACGAGCAGTACTTC.

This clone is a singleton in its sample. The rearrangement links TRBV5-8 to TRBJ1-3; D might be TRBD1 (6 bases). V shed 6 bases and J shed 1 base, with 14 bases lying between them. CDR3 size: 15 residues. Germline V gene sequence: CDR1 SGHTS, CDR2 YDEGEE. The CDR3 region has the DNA TGTGCCAGCACCCGGGGGCAGGGGTCTGGAAACACCATATATTTT. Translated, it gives CASTRGQGSGNTIYF.